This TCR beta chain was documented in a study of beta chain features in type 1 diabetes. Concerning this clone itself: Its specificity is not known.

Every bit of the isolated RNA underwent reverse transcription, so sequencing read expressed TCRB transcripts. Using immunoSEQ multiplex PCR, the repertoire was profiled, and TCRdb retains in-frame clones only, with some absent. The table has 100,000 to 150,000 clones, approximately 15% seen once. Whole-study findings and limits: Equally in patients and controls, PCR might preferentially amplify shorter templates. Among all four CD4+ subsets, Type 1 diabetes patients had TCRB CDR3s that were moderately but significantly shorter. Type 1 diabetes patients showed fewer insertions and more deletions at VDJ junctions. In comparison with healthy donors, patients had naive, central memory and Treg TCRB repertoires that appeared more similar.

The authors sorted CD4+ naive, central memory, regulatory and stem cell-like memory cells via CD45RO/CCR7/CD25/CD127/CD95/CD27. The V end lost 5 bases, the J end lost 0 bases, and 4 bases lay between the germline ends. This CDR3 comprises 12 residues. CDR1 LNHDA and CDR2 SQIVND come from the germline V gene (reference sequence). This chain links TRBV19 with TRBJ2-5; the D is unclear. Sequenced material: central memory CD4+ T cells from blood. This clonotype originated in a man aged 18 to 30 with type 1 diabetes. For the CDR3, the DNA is TGTGCCAGTAGTGTCGACCAAGAGACCCAGTACTTC. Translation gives CASSVDQETQYF.